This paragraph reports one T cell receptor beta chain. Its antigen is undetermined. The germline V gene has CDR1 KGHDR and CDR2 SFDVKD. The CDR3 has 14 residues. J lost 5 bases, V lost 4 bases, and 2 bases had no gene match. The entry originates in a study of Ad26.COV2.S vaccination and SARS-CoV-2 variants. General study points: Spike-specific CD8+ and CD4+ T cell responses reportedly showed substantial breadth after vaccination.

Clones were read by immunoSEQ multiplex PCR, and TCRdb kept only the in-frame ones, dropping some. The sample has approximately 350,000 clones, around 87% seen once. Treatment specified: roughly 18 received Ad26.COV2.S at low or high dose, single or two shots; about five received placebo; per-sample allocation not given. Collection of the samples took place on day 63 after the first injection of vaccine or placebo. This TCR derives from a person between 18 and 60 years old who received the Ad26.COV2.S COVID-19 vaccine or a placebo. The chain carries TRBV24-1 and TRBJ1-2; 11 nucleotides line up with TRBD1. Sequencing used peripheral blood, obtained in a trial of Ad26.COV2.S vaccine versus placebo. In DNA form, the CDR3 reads TGTGCCACCAGTGACCGGGACAGGGGGTATGGCTACACCTTC. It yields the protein CATSDRDRGYGYTF.